The rows below give T cell receptor beta chains drawn from one sample of a study of cytomegalovirus exposure and HLA in healthy donors. Sequenced by immunoSEQ multiplex PCR; TCRdb stores in-frame clones only, minus some. The data hold 95,000 to 150,000 clones, with about 73% observed a single time. The sample consisted of PBMCs. All receptors come from a woman aged 40 to 55 in good health and CMV-seropositive. Each CDR3 is given with its conserved first and last residue.

j_gene: TRBJ1-1; v_gene: TRBV19; CDR3aa: CASSIRGIGNTEAFF
j_gene: TRBJ2-7; v_gene: TRBV10-3; CDR3aa: CAISGYEAATYEQYF
j_gene: TRBJ1-5; v_gene: TRBV4-2; CDR3aa: CASSHTQGQAHQPQHF
j_gene: TRBJ1-1; v_gene: TRBV5-1; CDR3aa: CASSLVGTEGGTEAFF
j_gene: TRBJ1-4; v_gene: TRBV29-1; CDR3aa: CSVDGRRRGEKLFF
j_gene: TRBJ2-7; v_gene: TRBV6-1; CDR3aa: CASSEGTGGFYEQYF
j_gene: TRBJ2-7; v_gene: TRBV9; CDR3aa: CASSPQGTGNEQYF
j_gene: TRBJ2-7; v_gene: TRBV7-9; CDR3aa: CASSPDMVSEQYF
j_gene: TRBJ2-2; v_gene: TRBV7-9; CDR3aa: CASSLTGRAGELFF
j_gene: TRBJ2-7; v_gene: TRBV6-5; CDR3aa: CASRREGLDEQYF
j_gene: TRBJ1-1; v_gene: TRBV2; CDR3aa: CASTSMGARTEAFF
j_gene: TRBJ1-2; v_gene: TRBV4-1; CDR3aa: CASSQEITVNYGYTF